These 16 T cell receptor beta chains originate from one sample sequenced in a study of memory CD4+ T cells and cytomegalovirus serostatus. TCRdb's copy holds only in-frame clones and misses some; the assay was immunoSEQ multiplex PCR. The sample has roughly 50,000 clones, roughly 73% seen once. The sort gate was single viable CD3+CD4+CD8-CD45RO+ cells for memory CD4+ T cells. Specimen: memory CD4+ T cells from blood. The source of these receptors is an adult in good health and CMV-seronegative.

The chain uses TRBV18 and TRBJ2-1; TRBD1 aligns across 9 bases. CDR3 length equals 15 residues. Germline CDR1 is KGHSH and CDR2 is LQKENI. Trimming at V came to 3 bases and at J to 2 bases, leaving 2 bases not matched to a gene. CDR3 bases: TGTGCCAGCTCACCCCGGGACAGGGCCTACAATGAGCAGTTCTTC. Translation: CASSPRDRAYNEQFF.

The V call is TRBV19, the J call TRBJ1-5; 7 bases fit TRBD1. The germline gives CDR1 LNHDA, CDR2 SQIVND (reference sequence). J gave up 5 bases and V 6 bases, and 13 bases lay outside the gene matches. The CDR3 extends over 16 amino acids. The CDR3: CASRPWQGDRYQPQHF. CDR3 bases: TGTGCCAGTAGGCCGTGGCAGGGGGATAGGTATCAGCCCCAGCATTTT.

The gene calls are TRBV4-1 and TRBJ2-1; no clear D gene. CDR3 length: 17 amino acids. Per germline, CDR1 MGHRA and CDR2 YSYEKL. Trimming left V 0 bases short and J 0 bases short, with 12 bases between. The CDR3 loop is CASSQERDTSSYNEQFF. The CDR3, as DNA: TGCGCCAGCAGCCAAGAGCGAGACACGAGCTCCTACAATGAGCAGTTCTTC.

J is TRBJ2-5 and V is TRBV7-2; TRBD1 might be the D (5 bases). Germline V gives CDR1 SGHTA, CDR2 FQGNSA. Deletions cut 6 bases from V and 4 bases from J, with 9 bases between. The CDR3 has 12 residues. DNA for the CDR3: TGTGCCAGCAGTAGAAGGGGAGAGACCCAGTACTTC. The encoded protein is CASSRRGETQYF.

V usage is TRBV5-4 and J usage is TRBJ2-1; TRBD1 matches at 7 bases. CDR1 and CDR2 from the germline V gene are SGHNT and YYREEE (reference sequence). Unmatched junction bases numbered 5, after V lost 1 base and J lost 4 bases. CDR3 length equals 15 residues. Here the CDR3 reads CASSLQTGTYNEQFF. Here the CDR3 DNA reads TGTGCCAGCAGCTTGCAGACAGGGACATACAATGAGCAGTTCTTC.

CDR3 region: CASSPRQGDGYTF. In DNA, the CDR3 is TGTGCCAGCAGCCCCAGACAGGGCGATGGCTACACCTTC. The rearrangement uses TRBV11-2 and TRBJ1-2; 7 bases map to TRBD1. This CDR3 has 13 residues. Losses at the gene ends were 5 bases for V and 6 bases for J; bases not matched to a gene: 6. Germline V gives CDR1 SGHAT, CDR2 FQNNGV.

This sequence joins TRBV28 and TRBJ2-3; D is possibly TRBD2 (5 bases). Germline assignment: CDR1 MDHEN and CDR2 SYDVKM. The CDR3 spans 15 residues. Trimming stripped 7 bases from V and 3 bases from J, with 17 bases between. CDR3 bases: TGTGCCAGCAACCCACCGGGCCGGGGAACAGATACGCAGTATTTT. Protein: CASNPPGRGTDTQYF.

CDR3 sequence (DNA): TGTGCCAGCAGTTACCGGGGGGGACAGGGACCTTATGGCTACACCTTC. It yields the protein CASSYRGGQGPYGYTF. The J gene is TRBJ1-2, the V gene TRBV6-5; TRBD1 matches 9 bases. CDR3 length: 16 amino acids. After removal of 2 bases from V and 5 bases from J, the junction contained 9 bases not matched to a gene. The germline V gene encodes CDR1 MNHEY and CDR2 SVGAGI.

The rearrangement joins TRBV11-2 to TRBJ2-2, with D possibly being TRBD2 (6 bases). This CDR3 is built from 16 residues. The V gene's germline CDR1 is SGHAT and CDR2 FQNNGV. Trimming took 1 base from V and 1 from J, leaving 10 bases between them. DNA of the CDR3: TGTGCCAGCAGCTTAGTACTAGCCCAGAACACCGGGGAGCTGTTTTTT. Translated: CASSLVLAQNTGELFF.

V is TRBV19 and J is TRBJ2-5; 8 positions agree with TRBD2. The trim removed 3 bases at V and 5 bases at J, leaving 8 bases unmatched. The CDR3 extends over 15 amino acids. Germline CDR1 LNHDA, CDR2 SQIVND (reference sequence). The CDR3 DNA sequence: TGTGCCAGTAGTATGATCGACGGGAGGGGTGAGACCCAGTACTTC. It yields the protein CASSMIDGRGETQYF.

The chain has TRBV13 and TRBJ1-3, with D tentatively TRBD1 (6 bases). Germline V gene sequence: CDR1 PRHDT, CDR2 FYEKMQ (reference sequence). The CDR3 loop spans 15 amino acids. V lost 5 bases to trimming and J lost 2 bases, with 13 bases between them. CDR3 bases: TGTGCCAGCAGCCTCCTAGGGGGGACTGGAAACACCATATATTTT. Its protein is CASSLLGGTGNTIYF.

The gene calls are TRBV6-6 and TRBJ2-2, with 9 bases lining up with TRBD1. The junction had 10 bases not matched to a gene; V was cut back by 7 bases and J by 7 bases. Germline V lookup: CDR1 MNHNY, CDR2 SVGAGI (reference sequence). CDR3 size: 15 residues. CDR3 coding DNA: TGTGCCAGCATTAAGGGACAGGGATTTGGCGGGGAGCTGTTTTTT. It codes for CASIKGQGFGGELFF.

This sequence joins TRBV27 and TRBJ2-1, with 9 bases fitting TRBD2. The CDR3 totals 16 residues. The trim removed 5 bases at V and 2 bases at J, leaving 7 bases unmatched. Germline assignment: CDR1 MNHEY and CDR2 SMNVEV (reference sequence). CDR3 in DNA: TGTGCCAGCAGTCCCCAGGGCGGGGGGGCCTACAATGAGCAGTTCTTC. Its protein is CASSPQGGGAYNEQFF.

The gene calls are TRBV28 and TRBJ2-5; 14 bases map to TRBD2. V trimming: 6 bases; J trimming: 4 bases; junction bases outside the gene matches: 7. CDR3 length: 16 residues. Germline CDR1 and CDR2: MDHEN and SYDVKM. CDR3 sequence reads: CASSPQTSGGGETQYF. The CDR3 DNA is TGTGCCAGCAGCCCCCAGACTAGCGGGGGGGGAGAGACCCAGTACTTC.

The chain combines TRBV9 with TRBJ2-7; D is possibly TRBD1 or TRBD2 (6 bases each). The CDR3 has 15 residues. Looked up from germline, CDR1 is SGDLS and CDR2 is YYNGEE. V was clipped by 4 bases and J by 3 bases, with 17 bases between them. CDR3 sequence: CASSLRGVPIYEQYF. DNA of the CDR3: TGTGCCAGCAGCCTGAGGGGGGTCCCCATCTACGAGCAGTACTTC.

The chain combines TRBV18 with TRBJ2-7; 12 bases line up with TRBD2. CDR1 and CDR2 from the germline V gene are KGHSH and LQKENI. J lost 5 bases, V lost 1 base, and 12 bases had no gene match. The length of the CDR3 is 18 residues. The CDR3 loop reads CASSPLGLAGGPKDEQYF. The CDR3 region has the DNA TGTGCCAGCTCACCACTAGGCCTAGCGGGAGGGCCAAAAGACGAGCAGTACTTC.